The rows below give T cell receptor beta chains drawn from one sample of a study of blood T cell repertoires in COVID-19. The protocol was immunoSEQ multiplex PCR, while the TCRdb copy is restricted to in-frame clones and leaves out a portion. The data show 130,000 or so clones, almost 70% seen once. Input material: peripheral blood. The receptors derive from a woman aged 65 to 85 with acute or convalescent COVID-19. CDR3s include the opening cysteine and the closing phenylalanine or tryptophan. A D gene is named only where the DNA matches it firmly. Only part of the rows carry a size: once, few, many, or a class if the clone is expanded.

TGCAGTGCTAGTGTCGGACAGAACACTGAAGCTTTCTTT	CSASVGQNTEAFF	-	TRBV20-1	TRBJ1-1	-
TGTGCCTGGAGGGGAGGAGACAGGGCGCAGTACTTC	CAWRGGDRAQYF	-	TRBV30	TRBJ2-7	-
TGTGCCAGCTCGGGAAATCAGCCCCAGCATTTT	CASSGNQPQHF	-	TRBV28	TRBJ1-5	-
TGTGCCTGGAGTAAAAACATCAGGGGGCGGAACACTGAAGCTTTCTTT	CAWSKNIRGRNTEAFF	TRBD1	TRBV30	TRBJ1-1	once
TGTGCCAGCAGCTTGGGGACAGGGGGTAGGGAGACCCAGTACTTC	CASSLGTGGRETQYF	TRBD1	TRBV7-6	TRBJ2-5	-
TGTGCCAGCAGTTTCAGAGGTTCTGGAAACACCATATATTTT	CASSFRGSGNTIYF	-	TRBV27	TRBJ1-3	-
TGCGCCAGCAGCCAAGATCGGGGGGCCCTGGGAGGGGCCAACGTCCTGACTTTC	CASSQDRGALGGANVLTF	-	TRBV4-3	TRBJ2-6	-
TGTGCCAGCAGTGTAACAGGTTTAAACACCGGGGAGCTGTTTTTT	CASSVTGLNTGELFF	-	TRBV2	TRBJ2-2	-
TGTGCCTGTACGAATAGGCGGGGCAATGAGCAGTTCTTC	CACTNRRGNEQFF	-	TRBV30	TRBJ2-1	-
TGTGCCAGCAGTTACTCACAGGGGTCGAACACCGGGGAGCTGTTTTTT	CASSYSQGSNTGELFF	TRBD1	TRBV6-5	TRBJ2-2	few
TGTGCCAGCAGTCGGGACAGGGCCGCTGGCTACACCTTC	CASSRDRAAGYTF	TRBD1	TRBV6-2/TRBV6-3	TRBJ1-2	-
TGCGCCAGCAGCCAAGCCACTACTACGGGACAGGGGAAGCAGTTCTTC	CASSQATTTGQGKQFF	TRBD1	TRBV5-1	TRBJ2-1	few
TGCGCCAGCAGGCAAATCCCCGACAGGGGCGGCACAGATACGCAGTATTTT	CASRQIPDRGGTDTQYF	TRBD1	TRBV5-1	TRBJ2-3	-
TGTGCCAGCAGTCTCGGACTAGCGGGGGGGCCTCGGATAGAGCAGTTCTTC	CASSLGLAGGPRIEQFF	TRBD2	TRBV6-6	TRBJ2-1	-
TGTGCCAGCAGTCGACTCGTCCTTCTAAGGGGACAGGGGAATTCACCCCTCCACTTT	CASSRLVLLRGQGNSPLHF	TRBD1	TRBV28	TRBJ1-6	few
TGTGCCAGCAGCTTAGATCTGACAGTTACCACCGGGGAGCTGTTTTTT	CASSLDLTVTTGELFF	-	TRBV11-2	TRBJ2-2	-
TGTGCCAGCAGCTTGGCAGGTGTCTATGGCTACACCTTC	CASSLAGVYGYTF	-	TRBV13	TRBJ1-2	-
TGTGCCAGCAGCTCCCTATTGGATACGCAGTATTTT	CASSSLLDTQYF	-	TRBV6-6	TRBJ2-3	-
TGCGCCAGCAGCTTGGCGTTGCGGGGGGGCTCGAACACCGGGGAGCTGTTTTTT	CASSLALRGGSNTGELFF	TRBD2	TRBV5-1	TRBJ2-2	-
TGTGCCAGCAGCTTAGCGGGGGCCGGGGAGCTGTTTTTT	CASSLAGAGELFF	-	TRBV11-2	TRBJ2-2	few
TGTGCCAGCAGCTCCGGAGGCGGGCAAGAGACCCAGTACTTC	CASSSGGGQETQYF	-	TRBV5-8	TRBJ2-5	once
TGTGCCAGCAGCTTGGGCGACTATGGCTACACCTTC	CASSLGDYGYTF	-	TRBV11-1	TRBJ1-2	-
TGCAGCACCCAGGAGGGGACTGAAGCTTTCTTT	CSTQEGTEAFF	-	TRBV29-1	TRBJ1-1	-
TGTGCCATCAGTGAGTCTGAAGGGAGGCCGGTGGATACGCAGTATTTT	CAISESEGRPVDTQYF	-	TRBV10-3	TRBJ2-3	-
TGTGCCAGCAGCTTAACAGCCGGGGAGGCACCTAATGAAAAACTGTTTTTT	CASSLTAGEAPNEKLFF	-	TRBV11-2	TRBJ1-4	many
TGTGCCAGCCGACTAGCGGGAGAATATCATGAGCAGTTCTTC	CASRLAGEYHEQFF	TRBD2	TRBV6-5	TRBJ2-1	once
TGTGCCAGCAGCGGCGGACAGTTCGGTAGTAATGGCTACACCTTC	CASSGGQFGSNGYTF	-	TRBV2	TRBJ1-2	-
TGTGCCAGCAGCTTAGACTGGCGGGGCAGTGAACCCCAGCATTTT	CASSLDWRGSEPQHF	-	TRBV7-2	TRBJ1-5	-
TGTGCCAGCAGTTTGGCAGGGGGCCCCGCCGAGCAGTACTTC	CASSLAGGPAEQYF	TRBD1	TRBV27	TRBJ2-7	-
TGTGCCAGCAGCCGCCACAGTTTCCCAGCCCAAGCTTTCTTT	CASSRHSFPAQAFF	-	TRBV6-5	TRBJ1-1	-
TGTGCCAGCATTGACTCCGGGACAGGGAGGGCGGAGCAGTACTTC	CASIDSGTGRAEQYF	TRBD1	TRBV28	TRBJ2-7	-
TGCGCCAGCAGCTTGATAGCCCGGACAGGGGGCGGATACGAGCAGTACTTC	CASSLIARTGGGYEQYF	TRBD1	TRBV5-1	TRBJ2-7	few
TGCGCCAGCAGCTTGGCGACAGGGACCTCCTACGAGCAGTACTTC	CASSLATGTSYEQYF	TRBD1	TRBV5-1	TRBJ2-7	once
TGTGCCAGCCGAGCGTCTGGGGCCAACGTCCTGACTTTC	CASRASGANVLTF	-	TRBV7-3	TRBJ2-6	many
TGCGCCAGCAGCCAAAAAATCCGGGACAGGGGCCCCCATGGCTACACCTTC	CASSQKIRDRGPHGYTF	TRBD1	TRBV4-3	TRBJ1-2	-
TGTGCCAGAAGTTGGGGGACAGGGGTCACAGATACGCAGTATTTT	CARSWGTGVTDTQYF	TRBD1	TRBV5-3	TRBJ2-3	-